This T cell receptor (beta chain) was captured by sequencing in a study of post-analysis software for immune sequencing data. As for the study in general: Disease trajectories encompassed relapsing-remitting, secondary progressive and progressive-relapsing multiple sclerosis. Study-level findings and limits: Samples from one preparation batch, clustered by F measure, grouped strongly together. The study found TRBV5-6, TRBV5-1 and TRBV20-1 among roughly 5 TRBV segments more frequent in patients than controls.

The V gene end was trimmed by 6 bases and the J gene end by 1 base; junction bases not matched to a gene: 9. Germline values: CDR1 MNHEY, CDR2 SVGEGT. The CDR3 spans 16 residues. Unique molecular identifiers were built into the TCR beta cDNA libraries. Input amounts of roughly 0.85 to 10 million T cells were used. These gave 500,000 or so cDNA molecules, so each molecule approximated one T cell. TCRdb re-called the PCR reads through MiXCR, storing one row per CDR3 protein. Of 650,000 to 850,000 distinct CDR3 sequences listed, roughly 50% are singletons. As concerns this clonotype: The antigen remains undetermined.

V gene TRBV6-2 or TRBV6-3 combines with J gene TRBJ2-7; 10 nucleotides agree with TRBD1. This TCR came from a girl aged 10 to 17 with multiple sclerosis. Sequenced sample: blood. The CDR3 sequence: CASRLRDRGHSYEQYF. CDR3 sequence (DNA): TGTGCCAGCAGACTCCGGGACAGGGGTCATTCCTACGAGCAGTACTTC.